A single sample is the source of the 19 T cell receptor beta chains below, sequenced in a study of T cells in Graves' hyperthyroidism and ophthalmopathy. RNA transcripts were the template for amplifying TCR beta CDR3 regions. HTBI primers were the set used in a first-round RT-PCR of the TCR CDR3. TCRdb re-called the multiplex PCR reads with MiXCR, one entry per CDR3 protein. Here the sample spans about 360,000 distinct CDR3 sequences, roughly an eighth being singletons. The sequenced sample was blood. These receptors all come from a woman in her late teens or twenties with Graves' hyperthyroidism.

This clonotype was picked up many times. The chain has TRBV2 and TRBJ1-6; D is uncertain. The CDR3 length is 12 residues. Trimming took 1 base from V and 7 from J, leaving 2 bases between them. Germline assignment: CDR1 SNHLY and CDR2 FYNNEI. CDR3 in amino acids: CASSEGNSPLHF. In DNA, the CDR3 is TGTGCCAGCAGTGAAGGCAATTCACCCCTCCACTTT.

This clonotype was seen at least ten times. DNA for the CDR3: TGTGCCAGCAGCTTCGACAGGCCAATTTCCTACGAGCAGTACTTC. Its translation: CASSFDRPISYEQYF. The chain carries TRBV7-9 and TRBJ2-7; D is possibly TRBD1 (6 bases). With 3 bases removed from V and 1 base from J, the gap between germline ends came to 13 bases. Germline loops: CDR1 SEHNR, CDR2 FQNEAQ (reference sequence). The CDR3 consists of 15 residues.

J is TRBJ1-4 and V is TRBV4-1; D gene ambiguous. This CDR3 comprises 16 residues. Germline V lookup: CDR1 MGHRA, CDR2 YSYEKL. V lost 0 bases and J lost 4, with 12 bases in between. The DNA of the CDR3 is TGCGCCAGCAGCCAAGAGGGAACCCCTGGTAATGAAAAACTGTTTTTT. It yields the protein CASSQEGTPGNEKLFF.

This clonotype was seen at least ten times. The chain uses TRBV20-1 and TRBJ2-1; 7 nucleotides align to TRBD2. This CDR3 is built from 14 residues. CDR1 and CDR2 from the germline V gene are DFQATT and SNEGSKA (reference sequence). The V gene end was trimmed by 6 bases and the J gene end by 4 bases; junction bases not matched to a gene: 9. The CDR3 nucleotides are TGCAGTGCGGACGGGACTACAATTTACAATGAGCAGTTCTTC. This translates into CSADGTTIYNEQFF.

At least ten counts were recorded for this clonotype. This CDR3 is CASSPYGGDQETQYF. For the CDR3, the DNA is TGTGCCAGCTCACCATACGGGGGGGACCAAGAGACCCAGTACTTC. This sequence joins TRBV18 and TRBJ2-5; 8 bases agree with TRBD2. After removal of 2 bases from V and 0 bases from J, the junction contained 2 bases not matched to a gene. The CDR3 consists of 15 residues. The germline V gene has CDR1 KGHSH and CDR2 LQKENI.

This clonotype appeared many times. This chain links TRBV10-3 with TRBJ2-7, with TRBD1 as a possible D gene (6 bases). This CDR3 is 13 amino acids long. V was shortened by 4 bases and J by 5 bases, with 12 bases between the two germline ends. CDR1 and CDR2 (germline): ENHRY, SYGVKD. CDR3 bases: TGTGCCATCAGTGGACTACAGGGCAACGAGCAGTACTTC. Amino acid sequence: CAISGLQGNEQYF.

This CDR3 reads CASSSQGKHNSPLHF. The CDR3 DNA reads TGTGCCAGCAGTTCACAGGGCAAGCACAATTCACCCCTCCACTTT. The chain recombines TRBV28 with TRBJ1-6; maybe TRBD1 (6 bases). The CDR3 sequence is 15 residues long. V was shortened by 4 bases and J by 7 bases, with 14 bases between the two germline ends. In germline, CDR1 is MDHEN, CDR2 SYDVKM.

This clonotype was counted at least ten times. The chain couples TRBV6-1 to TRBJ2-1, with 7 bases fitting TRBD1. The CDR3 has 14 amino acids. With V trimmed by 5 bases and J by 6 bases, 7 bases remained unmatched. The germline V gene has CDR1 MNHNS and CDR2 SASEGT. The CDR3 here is CASSQNRGSNEQFF. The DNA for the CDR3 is TGTGCCAGCAGTCAAAACAGGGGTAGCAATGAGCAGTTCTTC.

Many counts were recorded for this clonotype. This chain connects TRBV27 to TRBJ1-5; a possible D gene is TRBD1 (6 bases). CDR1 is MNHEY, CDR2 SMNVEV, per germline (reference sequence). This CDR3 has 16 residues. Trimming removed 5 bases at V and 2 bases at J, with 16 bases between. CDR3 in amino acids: CASSVQGGGGNQPQHF. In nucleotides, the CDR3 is TGTGCCAGCAGTGTACAGGGCGGAGGGGGCAATCAGCCCCAGCATTTT.

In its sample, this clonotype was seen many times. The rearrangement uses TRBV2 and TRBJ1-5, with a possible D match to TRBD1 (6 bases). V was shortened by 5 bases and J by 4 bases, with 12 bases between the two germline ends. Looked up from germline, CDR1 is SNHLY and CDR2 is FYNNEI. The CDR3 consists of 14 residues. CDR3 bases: TGTGCCAGCAGTTCTGGACAGCAAAATCAGCCCCAGCATTTT. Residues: CASSSGQQNQPQHF.

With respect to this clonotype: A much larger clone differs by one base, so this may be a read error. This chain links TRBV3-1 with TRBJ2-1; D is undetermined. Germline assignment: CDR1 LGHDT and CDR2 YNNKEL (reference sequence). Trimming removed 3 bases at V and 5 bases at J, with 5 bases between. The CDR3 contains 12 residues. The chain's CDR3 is CASSHSDNEQFF. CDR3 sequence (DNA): TGTGCCAGCAGCCATTCGGACAATGAGCAGTTCTTC.

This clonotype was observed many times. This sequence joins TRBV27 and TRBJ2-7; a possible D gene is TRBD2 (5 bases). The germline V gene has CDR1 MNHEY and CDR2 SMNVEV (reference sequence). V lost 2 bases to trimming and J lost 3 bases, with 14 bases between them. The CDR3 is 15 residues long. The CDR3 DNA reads TGTGCCAGCAGTTTAAAGTCCCTCGGAGGCTACGAGCAGTACTTC. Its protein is CASSLKSLGGYEQYF.

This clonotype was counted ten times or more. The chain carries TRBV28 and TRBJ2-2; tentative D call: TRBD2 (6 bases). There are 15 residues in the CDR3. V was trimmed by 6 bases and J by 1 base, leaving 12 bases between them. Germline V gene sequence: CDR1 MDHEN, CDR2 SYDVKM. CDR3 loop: CASRPRDLNTGELFF. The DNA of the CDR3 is TGTGCCAGCAGACCACGGGACTTGAACACCGGGGAGCTGTTTTTT.

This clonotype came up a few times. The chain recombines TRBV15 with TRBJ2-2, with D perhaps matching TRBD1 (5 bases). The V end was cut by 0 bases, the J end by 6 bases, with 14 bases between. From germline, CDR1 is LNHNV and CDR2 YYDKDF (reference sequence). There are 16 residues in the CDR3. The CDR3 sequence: CATSREGAGWAGELFF. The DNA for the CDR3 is TGTGCCACCAGCAGAGAAGGGGCAGGGTGGGCCGGGGAGCTGTTTTTT.

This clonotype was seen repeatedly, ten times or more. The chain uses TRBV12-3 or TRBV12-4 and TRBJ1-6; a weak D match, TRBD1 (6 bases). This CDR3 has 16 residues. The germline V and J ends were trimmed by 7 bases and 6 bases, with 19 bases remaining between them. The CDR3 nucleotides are TGTGCCAGCACCTGGGGGGGGCCGCGATTTAATTCACCCCTCCACTTT. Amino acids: CASTWGGPRFNSPLHF.

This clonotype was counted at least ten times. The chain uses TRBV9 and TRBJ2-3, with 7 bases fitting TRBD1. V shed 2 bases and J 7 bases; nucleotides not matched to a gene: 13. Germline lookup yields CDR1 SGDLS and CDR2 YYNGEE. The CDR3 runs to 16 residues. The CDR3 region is CASSVSGTAEHHTQYF. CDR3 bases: TGTGCCAGCAGCGTCTCCGGGACAGCAGAACACCATACGCAGTATTTT.

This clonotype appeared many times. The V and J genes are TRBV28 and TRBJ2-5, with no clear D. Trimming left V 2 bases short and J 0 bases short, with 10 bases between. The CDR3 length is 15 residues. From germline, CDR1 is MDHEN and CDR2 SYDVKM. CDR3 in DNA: TGTGCCAGCAGTTTAACGCTCCAGTACCAAGAGACCCAGTACTTC. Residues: CASSLTLQYQETQYF.

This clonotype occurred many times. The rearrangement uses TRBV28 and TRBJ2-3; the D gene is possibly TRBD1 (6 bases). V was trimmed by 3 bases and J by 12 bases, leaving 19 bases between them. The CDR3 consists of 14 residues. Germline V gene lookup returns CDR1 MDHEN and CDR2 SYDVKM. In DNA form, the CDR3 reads TGTGCCAGCAGTTTGGGCTCCGACAGGCCGGGACAGTATTTT. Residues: CASSLGSDRPGQYF.

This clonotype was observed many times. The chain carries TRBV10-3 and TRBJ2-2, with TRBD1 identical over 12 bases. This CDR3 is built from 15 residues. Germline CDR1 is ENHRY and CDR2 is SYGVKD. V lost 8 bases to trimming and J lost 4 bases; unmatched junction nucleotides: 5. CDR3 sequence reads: CAIGGTGGSTGELFF. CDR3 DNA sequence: TGTGCCATCGGGGGGACAGGGGGCAGCACCGGGGAGCTGTTTTTT.